These 16 T cell receptor beta chains were sequenced from one sample in a study of shared clonotypes between healthy human individuals. Libraries were prepared by immunoSEQ multiplex PCR; TCRdb keeps only in-frame clonotypes and omits some of them. The data contain 530,000 or so clones, over 75% of them singletons. Sequencing was done on a sample of PBMCs. The receptor source for this set is a woman aged 40 to 50 in good health. Some clones in this sample may be carry-over from other donors' samples.

This chain uses TRBV11-1 with TRBJ2-5; D may be TRBD2 (5 bases). The J call may be mistaken, given a closer DNA end match to TRBJ2-7. The CDR3 contains 14 residues. Germline assignment: CDR1 SGHAT and CDR2 FQDESV (reference sequence). CDR3 nucleotide sequence: TGTGCCAGCAGCTTTAGGGAGCGGTCCTACGAGCAGTACTTC. Translated, it gives CASSFRERSYEQYF.

The gene calls are TRBV29-1 and TRBJ2-1; 10 nucleotides line up with TRBD2. V was clipped by 2 bases and J by 0 bases; unmatched bases: 4. CDR1 is SQVTM, CDR2 ANQGSEA, per germline. The CDR3 runs to 16 residues. Here the CDR3 reads CSVETIAGGSYNEQFF. CDR3 in DNA: TGCAGCGTTGAAACCATAGCGGGGGGCTCCTACAATGAGCAGTTCTTC.

The V call is TRBV5-1, the J call TRBJ2-1; 12 bases map to TRBD2. The germline CDR1 and CDR2 sequences are SGHRS and YFSETQ. The trim removed 3 bases at V and 8 bases at J, leaving 12 bases unmatched. The CDR3 has 17 amino acids. The CDR3 sequence is CASSSGWTSGTFYEQFF. CDR3 in DNA: TGCGCCAGCAGCTCCGGTTGGACTAGCGGGACGTTCTATGAGCAGTTCTTC.

Many counts were recorded for this clone. The V gene is TRBV5-1, the J gene TRBJ2-3; D unclear. The CDR3 contains 12 residues. V was trimmed by 0 bases and J by 4 bases, leaving 3 bases between them. From germline, CDR1 is SGHRS and CDR2 YFSETQ. CDR3: CASSLAADTQYF. The CDR3 DNA is TGCGCCAGCAGCTTGGCGGCAGATACGCAGTATTTT.

The chain couples TRBV7-8 to TRBJ1-5; D remains ambiguous. Germline-derived CDR1 and CDR2 are SGHVS and FQNEAQ. Deletions cut 0 bases from V and 7 bases from J, with 7 bases between. This CDR3 has 13 residues. CDR3: CASSLAGGQPQHF. The CDR3, as DNA: TGTGCCAGCAGCTTAGCGGGCGGGCAGCCCCAGCATTTT.

In nucleotides, the CDR3 is TGTGCCGCATCCTGGCGGGACGGAGAGACCCAGTACTTC. Amino acids: CAASWRDGETQYF. The chain couples TRBV19 to TRBJ2-5, with D tentatively TRBD2 (6 bases). V dropped 11 bases and J dropped 4 bases, with 17 bases sitting between them. Germline V gene sequence: CDR1 LNHDA, CDR2 SQIVND (reference sequence). The CDR3 covers 13 residues.

Only one count was recorded for this clone. This chain uses TRBV7-9 with TRBJ2-6; no clear D gene. CDR1 and CDR2 (germline): SEHNR, FQNEAQ (reference sequence). Trimming shortened V by 3 bases and J by 2 bases, and 5 bases separated the two germline ends. This CDR3 region has 14 residues. The chain's CDR3 is CASSLLPGANVLTF. CDR3 nucleotides: TGTGCCAGCAGCTTGCTCCCTGGGGCCAACGTCCTGACTTTC.

CDR3 nucleotides: TGTGCCAGCCGAGGTTTCGTGGGGGGGACCCAGTACTTC. It is translated as CASRGFVGGTQYF. The chain uses TRBV27 and TRBJ2-5; D perhaps matches TRBD2 (6 bases). V lost 8 bases and J 7 bases, leaving 17 bases between the germline ends. Germline CDR1 and CDR2: MNHEY and SMNVEV (reference sequence). The CDR3 consists of 13 residues.

The chain recombines TRBV7-2 with TRBJ1-1, with 7 positions matching TRBD1. Germline CDR1 and CDR2: SGHTA and FQGNSA. This CDR3 spans 15 amino acids. With V trimmed by 1 base and J by 6 bases, 8 bases remained unmatched. The CDR3 region is CASSLVYSQGAEAFF. Written as DNA, the CDR3 is TGTGCCAGCAGCTTAGTATACAGTCAGGGGGCTGAAGCTTTCTTT.

The rearrangement uses TRBV7-9 and TRBJ1-1; the D gene is possibly TRBD1 (6 bases). With 5 bases removed from V and 5 bases from J, the gap between germline ends came to 9 bases. CDR1 and CDR2 from the germline V gene are SEHNR and FQNEAQ (reference sequence). CDR3 length: 12 residues. This CDR3 reads CASSSGQTEAFF. DNA of the CDR3: TGTGCCAGCAGCAGTGGACAGACTGAAGCTTTCTTT. Using reference TRBV7-9 and TRBJ1-1 for the parts outside the CDR3, the full variable domain is DTGVSQNPRHKITKRGQNVTFRCDPISEHNRLYWYRQTLGQGPEFLTYFQNEAQLEKSRLLSDRFSAERPKGSFSTLEIQRTEQGDSAMYLCASSSGQTEAFFGQGTRLTVV.

In the case of this clone: The sample carries other DNA sequences with the same CDR3. The V gene is TRBV9, the J gene TRBJ2-2; TRBD2 matches at 13 bases. CDR1 SGDLS and CDR2 YYNGEE come from the germline V gene. CDR3 length equals 16 residues. After removal of 4 bases from V and 4 bases from J, the junction contained 4 bases not matched to a gene. CDR3 sequence (DNA): TGTGCCAGCAGCCCGGGGACTAGCGGGACCACCGGGGAGCTGTTTTTT. It codes for CASSPGTSGTTGELFF.

This chain joins TRBV9 and TRBJ1-1; D is perhaps TRBD1 (5 bases). The CDR3 runs 14 residues. Trimming removed 4 bases from V and 1 base from J, with 11 bases in between. Germline CDR1 reads SGDLS; CDR2 reads YYNGEE. CDR3 in DNA: TGTGCCAGCAGCACCGGGACCGCGAACACTGAAGCTTTCTTT. Amino acid sequence: CASSTGTANTEAFF.

V usage is TRBV18 and J usage is TRBJ1-1; a weak D match, TRBD1 (5 bases). The V end lost 3 bases, the J end lost 3 bases, and 14 bases lay between the germline ends. The germline gives CDR1 KGHSH, CDR2 LQKENI. The CDR3 is 15 amino acids. The CDR3 DNA reads as TGTGCCAGCTCACCTATCTCTGACAGCGACACTGAAGCTTTCTTT. Its protein product is CASSPISDSDTEAFF.

V is TRBV9 and J is TRBJ2-1; D unresolved. The CDR3 extends over 15 amino acids. Germline assignment: CDR1 SGDLS and CDR2 YYNGEE. V was cut by 0 bases and J by 9 bases, with 16 bases left in between. CDR3 DNA: TGTGCCAGCAGCGTAGTAGACGCCCAATCCGGTGAGCAGTTCTTC. It encodes CASSVVDAQSGEQFF.

The CDR3 region is CAISESDRGGNQPQHF. The CDR3 nucleotides read TGTGCCATCAGTGAGTCGGACAGGGGAGGGAATCAGCCCCAGCATTTT. The chain links TRBV10-3 to TRBJ1-5; 9 bases match TRBD1. With 0 bases clipped from V and 4 bases from J, the junction kept 4 bases outside the gene matches. The CDR3 spans 16 residues. The V gene's germline CDR1 is ENHRY and CDR2 SYGVKD.

The genes are TRBV30 and TRBJ2-1; D is possibly TRBD1 (5 bases). CDR1 is GTSNPN and CDR2 is SVGIG in the germline V gene (reference sequence). The CDR3 sequence is 15 residues long. V lost 0 bases and J lost 6, with 15 bases in between. CDR3 nucleotides: TGTGCCTGGAGTGTCCGCAGGGTAAAGGTCAATGAGCAGTTCTTC. It translates to CAWSVRRVKVNEQFF.